What follows are 11 T cell receptor beta chains derived from one specimen sequenced in a study of blood T cell repertoires in COVID-19. Libraries were prepared by immunoSEQ multiplex PCR; TCRdb keeps only in-frame clonotypes and omits some of them. This sample yields 30,000 to 35,000 clones, of which roughly 84% are seen a single time; over 11% belongs to the top ten. Sample: peripheral blood. The receptors originated from a man aged 55 to 70 with active COVID-19.

The V and J genes are TRBV10-3 and TRBJ1-4; no firm D call. Trimming took off 4 bases at V and 4 bases at J, with 7 bases between the two ends. This CDR3 is 13 amino acids long. Per the germline V gene, CDR1 is ENHRY and CDR2 is SYGVKD. CDR3 coding DNA: TGTGCCATCAGTGGGGCAGTTAATGAAAAACTGTTTTTT. It specifies CAISGAVNEKLFF.

This sequence joins TRBV5-1 and TRBJ2-7; 7 nucleotides line up with TRBD1. After removal of 7 bases from V and 2 bases from J, the junction contained 6 bases not matched to a gene. Germline CDR1 is SGHRS and CDR2 is YFSETQ. The CDR3 runs to 13 residues. The CDR3 DNA reads as TGCGCCAGCGGCCAGACAGGGACCTACGAGCAGTACTTC. It yields the protein CASGQTGTYEQYF.

V usage is TRBV7-9 and J usage is TRBJ2-1; TRBD2 is a possible D gene (5 bases). V was clipped by 6 bases and J by 1 base, with 16 bases between them. The length of the CDR3 is 16 residues. Germline-derived CDR1 and CDR2 are SEHNR and FQNEAQ (reference sequence). CDR3: CASSPRAGVSYNEQFF. In DNA form, the CDR3 reads TGTGCCAGCAGTCCCCGGGCCGGGGTATCCTACAATGAGCAGTTCTTC.

This clone has only one observation. The rearrangement links TRBV19 to TRBJ2-2; 9 bases are shared with TRBD1. The CDR3 contains 14 residues. The trim removed 3 bases at V and 5 bases at J, leaving 1 base unmatched. Germline CDR1 LNHDA, CDR2 SQIVND (reference sequence). CDR3 in amino acids: CASSIGQGTGELFF. CDR3 DNA: TGTGCCAGTAGTATCGGACAGGGGACCGGGGAGCTGTTTTTT.

V gene TRBV27 combines with J gene TRBJ1-1; TRBD1 is a possible D gene (5 bases). Germline values: CDR1 MNHEY, CDR2 SMNVEV (reference sequence). V was clipped by 4 bases and J by 1 base, with 7 bases between them. The CDR3 runs 13 residues. The CDR3 sequence is CASSWRGNTEAFF. The CDR3 nucleotides are TGTGCCAGCAGTTGGAGGGGGAACACTGAAGCTTTCTTT.

The chain employs TRBV7-2 and TRBJ2-3, with D possibly matching TRBD2 (6 bases). The V gene's germline CDR1 is SGHTA and CDR2 FQGNSA. The CDR3 loop spans 14 amino acids. The germline V and J ends were trimmed by 2 bases and 2 bases, with 8 bases remaining between them. In nucleotides, the CDR3 is TGTGCCAGCAGCTTATTACTAGCCACAGATACGCAGTATTTT. Encoded protein: CASSLLLATDTQYF.

The rearrangement links TRBV6-5 to TRBJ1-2; no reliable D call. V lost 8 bases to trimming and J lost 3 bases, with 16 bases between them. The CDR3 extends over 14 amino acids. Germline V gene lookup returns CDR1 MNHEY and CDR2 SVGAGI. The DNA for the CDR3 is TGTGCCAGCTCTCTGGGCCTCGGGGACTATGGCTACACCTTC. Its translation is CASSLGLGDYGYTF.

This clone appeared a few times. This chain connects TRBV5-1 to TRBJ2-7, with 9 bases identical to TRBD1. The germline V gene encodes CDR1 SGHRS and CDR2 YFSETQ. J lost 3 bases, V lost 4 bases, and 14 bases had no gene match. The CDR3 spans 17 residues. The CDR3 nucleotides are TGCGCCAGCAGCGTAGGTGAAGCGAGACAGGGGGTCTACGAGCAGTACTTC. This codes for CASSVGEARQGVYEQYF. The full variable domain, completed using reference TRBV5-1 and TRBJ2-7, is KAGVTQTPRYLIKTRGQQVTLSCSPISGHRSVSWYQQTPGQGLQFLFEYFSETQRNKGNFPGRFSGRQFSNSRSEMNVSTLELGDSALYLCASSVGEARQGVYEQYFGPGTRLTVT.

This chain links TRBV7-9 with TRBJ2-2; TRBD2 agrees at 9 bases. V shed 7 bases, J shed 0 bases, and the junction held 3 bases outside the gene matches. The CDR3 extends over 15 amino acids. Germline values: CDR1 SEHNR, CDR2 FQNEAQ (reference sequence). The CDR3 here is CASTLAGTNTGELFF. CDR3 nucleotide sequence: TGTGCCAGCACCCTAGCGGGGACGAACACCGGGGAGCTGTTTTTT.

The sample holds a few counts of this clone. The junction departs from germline at one end; a sequencing error may be responsible. The chain joins TRBV9 to TRBJ1-1; 12 bases align to TRBD1. The CDR3 consists of 13 residues. Germline CDR1 SGDLS, CDR2 YYNGEE. Here the CDR3 reads CASSPTPGQGALF. In nucleotides, the CDR3 is TGTGCCAGCAGCCCGACTCCGGGACAGGGGGCCCTCTTT. Drawing the rest from reference TRBV9 and TRBJ1-1, the complete variable domain is DSGVTQTPKHLITATGQRVTLRCSPRSGDLSVYWYQQSLDQGLQFLIQYYNGEERAKGNILERFSAQQFPDLHSELNLSSLELGDSALYFCASSPTPGQGALFGQGTRLTVV.

This chain connects TRBV27 to TRBJ2-1; D remains ambiguous. CDR3 length equals 13 residues. Between the trimmed V and J ends, which lost 0 bases and 4 bases, there was a span of 4 bases. Germline V gene lookup returns CDR1 MNHEY and CDR2 SMNVEV (reference sequence). Here the CDR3 reads CASSLSEYNEQFF. For the CDR3, the DNA is TGTGCCAGCAGTTTATCCGAGTACAATGAGCAGTTCTTC.